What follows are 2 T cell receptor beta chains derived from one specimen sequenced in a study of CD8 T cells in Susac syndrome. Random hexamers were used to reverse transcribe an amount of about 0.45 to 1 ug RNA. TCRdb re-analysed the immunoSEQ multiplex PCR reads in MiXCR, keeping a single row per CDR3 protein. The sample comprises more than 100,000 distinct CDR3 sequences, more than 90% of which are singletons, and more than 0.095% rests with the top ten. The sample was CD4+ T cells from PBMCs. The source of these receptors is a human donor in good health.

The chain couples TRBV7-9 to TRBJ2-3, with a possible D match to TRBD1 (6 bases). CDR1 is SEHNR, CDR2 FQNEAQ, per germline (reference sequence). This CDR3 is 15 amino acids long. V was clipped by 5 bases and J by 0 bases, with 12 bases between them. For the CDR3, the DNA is TGTGCCAGCAGCCCAACAGGGTTCAGCACAGATACGCAGTATTTT. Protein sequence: CASSPTGFSTDTQYF.

Here the CDR3 reads CASSPSGPSNQPQHF. CDR3 in DNA: TGCGCCAGCAGCCCAAGTGGGCCAAGCAATCAGCCCCAGCATTTT. The chain couples TRBV5-1 to TRBJ1-5; D not certain. Trimming pared 4 bases from V and 1 base from J, leaving 12 bases between. CDR3 size: 15 residues. Germline V lookup: CDR1 SGHRS, CDR2 YFSETQ.